The sample holds a few counts of the clone carrying this T cell receptor beta chain. The data belong to a study of blood T cells in healthy people across ages. CDR1 and CDR2 (germline): MNHEY, SMNVEV (reference sequence). The CDR3 has 16 residues. V was shortened by 5 bases and J by 3 bases, with 20 bases between the two germline ends. Alongside a J-beta primer mix, a sample-barcoded 5' primer served in a second PCR lasting about 6 to 12 cycles. TCRdb passed the 5' RACE reads through MiXCR, listing each CDR3 protein once. The data contain hundreds of thousands of distinct CDR3 sequences, under 65% of them singletons.

The receptor was isolated from a man aged 55 to 70 in good health. Sequenced sample: blood. The V call is TRBV27, the J call TRBJ2-7; tentatively, D is TRBD2 (6 bases). In DNA form, the CDR3 reads TGTGCCAGCAGTGGCCGCGGACGCCGGGAGTGCTACGAGCAGTACTTC. Its protein product is CASSGRGRRECYEQYF.